This T cell receptor beta chain was retrieved from a study of neurological immune-mediated disorders. This clonotype occurred a few times. Its matching antigen is unknown. Template-switch 5'RACE cDNA synthesis added a 10-nucleotide unique molecular identifier. TCRdb ran MiXCR on the 5' RACE reads and lists one entry per CDR3 protein. The sample gives 55,000 to 65,000 distinct CDR3 sequences, 3.7% of which show up once; around 2.1% is in the top ten. Trimming pared 0 bases from V and 1 base from J, leaving 9 bases between. CDR1 LNHNV and CDR2 YYDKDF come from the germline V gene (reference sequence). The CDR3 has 15 amino acids. Study-wide points: No sharing of CDR3 amino acid sequences was observed among expanded clones across subjects, suggesting private repertoires in all groups. One cluster of related CDR3 sequences contained, by phylogenetic grouping, the repertoires of 18 of 34 multiple sclerosis patients and formed a possible signature. Whereas HTLV-1-associated myelopathy showed the most TCR clonal expansion, multiple sclerosis showed the least, with levels below those of healthy controls.

The specimen sequenced was PBMCs. This clonotype was obtained from a woman aged 45 to 65 with multiple sclerosis. V usage is TRBV15 and J usage is TRBJ1-2, with unresolved D. For the CDR3, the DNA is TGTGCCACCAGCAGAGATCGTGAGATTAACTATGGCTACACCTTC. Its protein product is CATSRDREINYGYTF.